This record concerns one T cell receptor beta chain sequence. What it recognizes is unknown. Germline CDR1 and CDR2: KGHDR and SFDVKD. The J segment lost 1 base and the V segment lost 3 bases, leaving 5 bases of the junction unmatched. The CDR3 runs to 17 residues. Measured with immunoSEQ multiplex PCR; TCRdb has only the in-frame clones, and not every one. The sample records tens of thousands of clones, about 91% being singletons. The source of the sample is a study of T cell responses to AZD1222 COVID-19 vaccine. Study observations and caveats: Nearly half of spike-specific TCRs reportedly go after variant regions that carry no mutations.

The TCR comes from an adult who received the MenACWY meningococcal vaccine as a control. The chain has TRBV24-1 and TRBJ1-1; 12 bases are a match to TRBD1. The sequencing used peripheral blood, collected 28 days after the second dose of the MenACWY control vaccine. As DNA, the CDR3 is TGTGCCACCAGTGATGGGACAGGGGGCGTCGGGAACACTGAAGCTTTCTTT. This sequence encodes CATSDGTGGVGNTEAFF.